These 17 T cell receptor beta chains share one sample of origin, sequenced in a study of human T cells and chemical hapten exposure. TCRdb used MiXCR to reprocess the RACE reads, holding one entry per CDR3 protein. The sample consists of more than 95,000 distinct CDR3 sequences, 9% to 14% of them appearing once. Time point: patch test 1, 2 weeks after DPC sensitization. Noted treatment: therapeutic diphenylcyclopropenone sensitization with weekly scalp DPC. Sequenced here: whole blood, sampled in connection with sensitization to the hapten diphenylcyclopropenone (DPC). The source is a woman between 50 and 59 years old with alopecia areata. Some clones in this sample may be carry-over from other donors' samples.

The rearrangement uses TRBV12-3 or TRBV12-4 and TRBJ2-1, with TRBD1 identical over 10 bases. The J segment lost 12 bases and the V segment lost 7 bases, leaving 6 bases of the junction unmatched. The CDR3 spans 12 residues. DNA of the CDR3: TGTGCCAGCACGAGGGACAGGGGTGGGCAGTTCTTC. It specifies CASTRDRGGQFF.

The rearrangement joins TRBV19 to TRBJ1-5; D remains unclear. Germline CDR1 reads LNHDA; CDR2 reads SQIVND (reference sequence). CDR3 size: 13 residues. With 3 bases removed from V and 3 bases from J, the gap between germline ends came to 6 bases. In DNA form, the CDR3 reads TGTGCCAGTAGTATCAGGATCAATCAGCCCCAGCATTTT. Translating it yields CASSIRINQPQHF.

This clonotype came up many times. This chain uses TRBV10-3 with TRBJ2-7; the D gene is possibly TRBD1 (6 bases). This CDR3 spans 14 amino acids. Germline CDR1 and CDR2: ENHRY and SYGVKD. Trimming took off 3 bases at V and 2 bases at J, with 11 bases between the two ends. CDR3 in amino acids: CAISDHQGTYEQYF. The CDR3 DNA reads TGTGCCATCAGTGATCATCAGGGGACCTACGAGCAGTACTTC.

There are a few counts of this clonotype. The chain employs TRBV29-1 and TRBJ2-7; 9 bases fit TRBD1. This CDR3 region has 13 residues. V was pared by 7 bases and J by 4 bases, with 8 bases of the junction left unmatched. Germline-derived CDR1 and CDR2 are SQVTM and ANQGSEA. CDR3 loop: CSADPGQGYEQYF. In DNA form, the CDR3 reads TGCAGCGCCGACCCGGGACAGGGTTACGAGCAGTACTTC.

Many counts were recorded for this clonotype. The chain recombines TRBV2 with TRBJ1-6; weak D call: TRBD1 (5 bases). The CDR3 has 13 residues. Per germline, CDR1 SNHLY and CDR2 FYNNEI. The V end was cut by 4 bases, the J end by 10 bases, with 11 bases between. CDR3 region: CASSVRVESPLHF. CDR3 nucleotide sequence: TGTGCCAGCAGTGTCAGGGTGGAATCACCCCTCCACTTT.

This clonotype came up many times. The J gene is TRBJ1-1, the V gene TRBV7-2; no firm D call. Per the germline V gene, CDR1 is SGHTA and CDR2 is FQGNSA. The CDR3 is 17 residues long. The V gene lost 3 bases and the J gene lost 3 bases, with 20 bases spanning the gap. The chain's CDR3 is CASSFRRGSIIDTEAFF. The CDR3 DNA reads TGTGCCAGCAGCTTCCGAAGAGGTTCGATAATCGACACTGAAGCTTTCTTT.

There are a few counts of this clonotype. This sequence joins TRBV7-9 and TRBJ2-3; D assignment may be TRBD1 or TRBD2 (6 bases each). Trimming cost V 10 bases and J 3 bases, with 14 bases left between them. The CDR3 is 13 amino acids. Looked up from germline, CDR1 is SEHNR and CDR2 is FQNEAQ (reference sequence). For the CDR3, the DNA is TGTGCCACCGGGCCGGGGGCAACAGATACGCAGTATTTT. This sequence encodes CATGPGATDTQYF.

The gene calls are TRBV6-2 or TRBV6-3 and TRBJ2-1; the D is unclear. CDR3 length equals 14 residues. The V end was cut by 0 bases, the J end by 0 bases, with 3 bases between. CDR1 MNHEY and CDR2 SVGEGT come from the germline V gene. CDR3 nucleotides: TGTGCCAGCAGTTACTCGGACTCCTACAATGAGCAGTTCTTC. Its translation: CASSYSDSYNEQFF.

This clonotype was found a few times. The V call is TRBV12-3 or TRBV12-4, the J call TRBJ2-3, with D perhaps matching TRBD2 (6 bases). Trimming took 3 bases from V and 3 from J, leaving 25 bases between them. The CDR3 length is 19 residues. The CDR3 DNA is TGTGCCAGCAGTTTCGGCTGGAGGGGAGGTAGGGTAAGAACAGATACGCAGTATTTT. Its translation is CASSFGWRGGRVRTDTQYF.

With regard to this clonotype: A much larger clone is a single base away; this may be a read error. The chain couples TRBV24-1 to TRBJ2-7, with TRBD1 identical over 7 bases. V lost 3 bases, J lost 6 bases, and 13 bases stayed unmatched. This CDR3 spans 16 amino acids. Germline CDR1 is KGHDR and CDR2 is SFDVKD. This CDR3 is CATSDHTGTVKGEQYF. The CDR3 DNA reads as TGTGCCACCAGTGATCATACCGGGACAGTGAAAGGCGAGCAGTACTTC.

The J gene is TRBJ2-1, the V gene TRBV11-2, with D unresolved. The ends were cut back, 2 bases at V and 10 bases at J, with 12 bases in the middle. Germline V gene lookup returns CDR1 SGHAT and CDR2 FQNNGV. The CDR3 totals 13 residues. The CDR3: CASSLTNAGEQFF. The CDR3 nucleotides are TGTGCCAGCAGCTTAACGAACGCCGGGGAGCAGTTCTTC.

The chain uses TRBV6-2 or TRBV6-3 and TRBJ1-2; 9 positions agree with TRBD1. Looked up from germline, CDR1 is MNHEY and CDR2 is SVGEGT. CDR3 length equals 16 residues. V was clipped by 5 bases and J by 4 bases; unmatched bases: 11. The CDR3 sequence: CASSRGGQGGVYGYTF. CDR3 DNA: TGTGCCAGCAGTCGCGGGGGACAGGGAGGAGTCTATGGCTACACCTTC.

This sequence joins TRBV11-2 and TRBJ2-4; 7 nucleotides agree with TRBD2. J was trimmed by 0 bases and V by 8 bases; bases with no gene match: 4. The CDR3 runs 14 residues. Germline loops: CDR1 SGHAT, CDR2 FQNNGV. CDR3 amino acids: CASRTGGAKNIQYF. CDR3 sequence (DNA): TGTGCCAGCCGGACGGGGGGAGCCAAAAACATTCAGTACTTC.

The gene calls are TRBV11-2 and TRBJ2-2; TRBD1 is a possible D gene (5 bases). CDR1 and CDR2 from the germline V gene are SGHAT and FQNNGV. Between the trimmed V and J ends, which lost 4 bases and 6 bases, there was a span of 15 bases. The CDR3 totals 15 residues. CDR3 sequence reads: CASSSLLGPAGELFF. The CDR3 DNA reads TGTGCCAGCAGCTCCCTCTTGGGGCCTGCCGGGGAGCTGTTTTTT.

This clonotype was found many times. This chain joins TRBV29-1 and TRBJ2-1; maybe TRBD2 (5 bases). The germline CDR1 and CDR2 sequences are SQVTM and ANQGSEA. The V and J ends lost 7 bases and 4 bases respectively, with 17 bases between them. The CDR3 contains 14 residues. The chain's CDR3 is CSAQRVIRYNEQFF. The CDR3 nucleotides are TGCAGCGCCCAGAGGGTAATCCGGTACAATGAGCAGTTCTTC.

V is TRBV28 and J is TRBJ2-7, with D maybe TRBD2 (6 bases). The CDR3 spans 14 residues. V was shortened by 2 bases and J by 2 bases, with 10 bases between the two germline ends. The germline V gene has CDR1 MDHEN and CDR2 SYDVKM. DNA for the CDR3: TGTGCCAGCAGTTTACCCGGGGGAGCCTACGAGCAGTACTTC. This encodes CASSLPGGAYEQYF.

This clonotype was detected many times. The rearrangement links TRBV29-1 to TRBJ1-2; 8 bases align to TRBD1. Trimming at V came to 4 bases and at J to 4 bases, leaving 5 bases not matched to a gene. This CDR3 is built from 13 residues. The germline CDR1 and CDR2 sequences are SQVTM and ANQGSEA. As DNA, the CDR3 is TGCAGCGTTGGACAGGGGTCCTTCTATGGCTACACCTTC. Translated, it gives CSVGQGSFYGYTF.